The present T cell receptor beta chain was sequenced within a study of T cells in Graves' hyperthyroidism and ophthalmopathy. The source material, RNA transcripts, was used to amplify TCR beta CDR3 regions. With the HTBI primer set, the TCR CDR3 went through a first round of RT-PCR. TCRdb fed the multiplex PCR reads into MiXCR, producing one record per CDR3 protein. The sample has around 190,000 distinct CDR3 sequences, around 17% seen once; the top ten hold roughly 49%. In regard to this clonotype: Its antigen is currently unknown.

Stable hyperthyroidism: no ophthalmopathy progression over 18 months of follow-up. CDR1 and CDR2 (germline): KGHDR, SFDVKD. V was pared by 5 bases and J by 1 base, with 10 bases between. The CDR3 is 14 amino acids. General study results and limits: Blood also showed most of the thyroid clonotypes that were expanded above 0.001.

The rearrangement links TRBV24-1 to TRBJ1-1, with TRBD1 as a possible D gene (5 bases). Sequenced material: blood. The receptor was derived from a woman between 50 and 59 years old with Graves' hyperthyroidism. The CDR3 loop reads CATSVGRANTEAFF. Here the CDR3 DNA reads TGTGCCACCAGTGTGGGCAGGGCGAACACTGAAGCTTTCTTT.